This T cell receptor (beta chain) was documented in a study of T-cell reconstitution after alpha-beta-depleted transplantation in children listed by TCRdb under 2016. About the study as a whole: Using TCR repertoire profiling, the study quantitatively followed how T-cell immune reconstitution unfolded in children after TCRalphabeta/CD19-depleted allogeneic hematopoietic cell transplantation.

Counted from cysteine to phenylalanine, this CDR3 has 13 amino acids. CDR3 DNA only is kept here, 39 bases in frame from base 1. CDR1 and CDR2 (ENHRY, SYGVKD) derive from the germline V gene. Relative to germline, V is missing 7 bases and J is missing 6 bases, with 6 bases of the junction outside any gene match. Libraries were constructed by PCR. Instrument used: Illumina HiSeq 2500. TCR library preparation used molecular barcoding, with unique molecular identifiers applied to normalize quantification of the TCRbeta repertoire. The public sequencing data were trimmed at Q25 with fastp and processed into clonotypes with MiXCR by TCRdb, which kept only in-frame beta chains. One record per CDR3 amino acid sequence lists the most common genes and DNA. This sample holds around 450,000 distinct CDR3 sequences; 15% to 20% were observed only once. The ten largest clones add up to over 25% of the sample. The table lists this clonotype with a few counts. Its recognized antigen is unknown. Base quality data are lacking; no much larger clone is found one base away.

The treatment or condition label corresponds to: allogeneic hematopoietic cell transplantation with graft depleted of TCRalphabeta T cells and CD19 B cells. TCRalphabeta/CD19-depleted allogeneic hematopoietic cell grafts were given to the transplant recipients, all of whom were children. Overall study outcomes, separate from this receptor: Apparently early alphabetaT-cell count recovery about two months after transplant reportedly relied on only several hundred rapidly expanded clones derived from non-depleted graft cells. The frequencies of hyperexpanded clones fell over the following months, and after one year, T-cell counts and TCRbeta diversity were mostly attributed to newly produced T cells. In some patients, the high TCRbeta diversity seen at day 60 was put down to recipient T cells and intrathymic progenitors that had survived conditioning.

The V gene is TRBV10-3 and the J gene is TRBJ2-1, with 7 central nucleotides matching TRBD2. This receptor was obtained from a boy in the first two years of life who had a stem cell transplant for Wiskott-Aldrich syndrome, so the T cells may come from the graft donor. The sample in question was PBMCs, mostly from graft donor cells, obtained 360 days after TCRalphabeta/CD19-depleted stem cell transplant. The CDR3 protein: CAIKAGEFNEQFF. The DNA sequence is given as TGTGCCATCAAGGCGGGAGAGTTCAATGAGCAGTTCTTC.